This T cell receptor beta chain emerged from a study of cytotoxic CD8 clonotypes in ibrutinib-treated CLL. On the study more broadly: Included were 11 to 12 relapsed/refractory and about 14 treatment-naive patients, of whom 17 to 18 were IGHV unmutated. Following treatment for a median about 12 months, range 6 to 36, response samples were then taken. There were, on average, around 260,000 productive templates and 85,000 to 95,000 productive rearrangements per sample. Findings and caveats of the study: Baseline clonality was higher than in age-matched healthy donors and moved in step with circulating CD8+ T-cell counts.

This CDR3 has 12 residues. V lost 5 bases, J lost 5 bases, and 9 bases lay in between. Germline V lookup: CDR1 SGHAT, CDR2 FQNNGV. Turning to this clone: What it binds is not known.

The protocol was immunoSEQ multiplex PCR, while the TCRdb copy is restricted to in-frame clones and leaves out a portion. The table lists about 310,000 clones, roughly 79% of them singletons. This sequence joins TRBV11-2 and TRBJ2-5, with D hard to call. This clonotype was sampled from a human donor with chronic lymphocytic leukemia. The sequencing used PBMCs, collected before ibrutinib treatment. The chain's CDR3 is CASSPHYETQYF. CDR3 sequence (DNA): TGTGCCAGCAGCCCCCACTACGAGACCCAGTACTTC.